The clone carrying this TCR beta chain was seen a handful of times. No antigen is known for it. The data belong to a study of beta chain features in type 1 diabetes. The ends lost 0 bases at V and 2 bases at J; junction bases unmatched: 4. From germline, CDR1 is SGDLS and CDR2 YYNGEE. The CDR3 is made up of 18 amino acids. Sorting that relied on CD45RO/CCR7/CD25/CD127/CD95/CD27 yielded CD4+ naive, central memory, regulatory and stem cell-like memory cells. Isolated RNA was reverse transcribed in full, so expressed TCRB transcripts were sequenced. Some clones are missing from TCRdb's copy, which holds only in-frame ones; the method was immunoSEQ multiplex PCR. The sample includes 640,000 or so clones, 13% of them seen just once. Study conclusions and caveats: Researchers could not determine here whether HLA type influences TCRB rearrangement. The study found moderately but significantly shorter TCRB CDR3s in all four CD4+ subsets of Type 1 diabetes patients. cDNA-based reads could over-represent cells with high TCR expression.

The chain uses TRBV9 and TRBJ2-3, with 15 nucleotides matching TRBD2. Sequenced input: naive CD4+ T cells from blood. The sequence was collected from a man aged 18 to 30 with type 1 diabetes. CDR3 residues: CASSVVGLAGGPTDTQYF. The CDR3 DNA reads as TGTGCCAGCAGCGTAGTGGGACTAGCGGGGGGACCCACAGATACGCAGTATTTT.